The next 28 T cell receptor beta chains were all read from a single sample in a study of blood T cell repertoires in COVID-19. Data came from immunoSEQ multiplex PCR; TCRdb stores just in-frame clones and leaves some out. The sample shows more than 35,000 clones, 70% to 90% of them seen only once. The sample comprised peripheral blood. The receptors come from a human donor in a cohort sampled during active COVID-19.

The gene calls are TRBV2 and TRBJ2-5; 13 positions agree with TRBD2. The germline V gene encodes CDR1 SNHLY and CDR2 FYNNEI. Trimming removed 6 bases from V and 7 bases from J; junction bases left unmatched: 5. The CDR3 is 14 residues long. The CDR3: CASRGLAGSWTQYF. CDR3 sequence (DNA): TGTGCCAGCAGGGGACTAGCGGGGTCATGGACCCAGTACTTC. Based on the CDR3 plus reference TRBV2 and TRBJ2-5, the full variable domain is EPEVTQTPSHQVTQMGQEVILRCVPISNHLYFYWYRQILGQKVEFLVSFYNNEISEKSEIFDDQFSVERPDGSNFTLKIRSTKLEDSAMYFCASRGLAGSWTQYFGPGTRLLVL.

A single count supports this clone. CDR3 protein: CASSYGGLETQYF. In DNA form, the CDR3 reads TGTGCCAGCAGTTATGGGGGCCTGGAGACCCAGTACTTC. The V gene is TRBV6-6, the J gene TRBJ2-5; maybe TRBD1 (6 bases). CDR3 length equals 13 residues. Germline V gene lookup returns CDR1 MNHNY and CDR2 SVGAGI (reference sequence). Trimming removed 3 bases at V and 5 bases at J, with 10 bases between.

This clone was picked up one time. The genes are TRBV4-3 and TRBJ2-5; a weak D match, TRBD1 (6 bases). The CDR3 extends over 15 amino acids. Per the germline V gene, CDR1 is LGHNA and CDR2 is YSLEER. V dropped 0 bases and J dropped 5 bases, with 13 bases sitting between them. CDR3: CASSQESRGGETQYF. CDR3 in DNA: TGCGCCAGCAGCCAAGAATCCAGGGGCGGGGAGACCCAGTACTTC.

The chain combines TRBV5-1 with TRBJ2-3, with a tentative D call TRBD1 (5 bases). Trimming cost V 4 bases and J 4 bases, with 13 bases left between them. Germline values: CDR1 SGHRS, CDR2 YFSETQ. The CDR3 is made up of 14 amino acids. The CDR3 bases are TGCGCCAGCAGCCACACAGGTTGGGCAGATACGCAGTATTTT. Its protein product is CASSHTGWADTQYF.

V and J are TRBV3-1 (or the pseudogene TRBV3-2) and TRBJ2-2; 9 bases align to TRBD1. V shed 2 bases and J 3 bases; nucleotides not matched to a gene: 16. The CDR3 is made up of 20 amino acids. Germline CDR1 and CDR2: LGHDT and YNNKEL (reference sequence). The CDR3 protein is CASSQSPDRGPRRDTGELFF. CDR3 in DNA: TGTGCCAGCAGCCAAAGCCCGGACAGGGGCCCAAGGAGGGACACCGGGGAGCTGTTTTTT.

The rearrangement uses TRBV7-9 and TRBJ1-6; weak D call: TRBD1 (6 bases). From germline, CDR1 is SEHNR and CDR2 FQNEAQ (reference sequence). This CDR3 spans 14 amino acids. Trimming took off 6 bases at V and 13 bases at J, with 19 bases between the two ends. This CDR3 is CASSLQGSDGPLHF. In DNA form, the CDR3 reads TGTGCCAGCAGTTTACAGGGAAGCGATGGTCCCCTCCACTTT.

The chain uses TRBV5-1 and TRBJ2-2; 10 bases are shared with TRBD1. CDR3 length: 14 amino acids. Germline CDR1 and CDR2: SGHRS and YFSETQ. Trimming took 9 bases from V and 4 from J; bases not matched to a gene: 6. The CDR3 DNA reads as TGCGCCACCACGGGACAGGGGATCACCGGGGAGCTGTTTTTT. Its protein is CATTGQGITGELFF.

This clone was seen a single time. J is TRBJ2-2 and V is TRBV6-5; TRBD1 matches at 7 bases. This CDR3 has 14 residues. CDR1 and CDR2 (germline): MNHEY, SVGAGI. With V trimmed by 8 bases and J by 6 bases, 9 bases remained unmatched. The CDR3 nucleotides read TGTGCCAGCCGGGGCAGGGGGTTCGCCGGGGAGCTGTTTTTT. Translating it yields CASRGRGFAGELFF.

This sequence joins TRBV19 and TRBJ2-7; 9 bases line up with TRBD1. The germline V gene has CDR1 LNHDA and CDR2 SQIVND (reference sequence). This CDR3 region has 15 residues. V lost 5 bases to trimming and J lost 5 bases; unmatched junction nucleotides: 10. The CDR3 loop is CASSWSRDRAHEQYF. The CDR3 DNA follows: TGTGCCAGTAGTTGGTCCAGGGACAGGGCCCACGAGCAGTACTTC.

V gene TRBV7-2 combines with J gene TRBJ1-6, with D maybe TRBD1 (6 bases). Germline CDR1 is SGHTA and CDR2 is FQGNSA. The CDR3 covers 16 residues. Between the trimmed V and J ends, which lost 4 bases and 7 bases, there was a span of 17 bases. The CDR3 DNA is TGTGCCAGCAGCTACCGTTCCAGGGGTCCGAATTCACCCCTCCACTTT. Translating it yields CASSYRSRGPNSPLHF.

The chain uses TRBV7-2 and TRBJ2-1; TRBD2 matches at 9 bases. Germline V CDR1 and CDR2: SGHTA, FQGNSA. The CDR3 contains 16 residues. The V segment lost 6 bases and the J segment 5 bases; nucleotides outside the gene matches: 11. DNA for the CDR3: TGTGCCAGCAGGCCTCACGCGGGGGGGAGAAACAATGAGCAGTTCTTC. Translation gives CASRPHAGGRNNEQFF.

J is TRBJ2-3 and V is TRBV30, with 9 bases fitting TRBD1. This CDR3 has 14 residues. The V gene end was trimmed by 5 bases and the J gene end by 3 bases; junction bases not matched to a gene: 6. The germline V gene encodes CDR1 GTSNPN and CDR2 SVGIG (reference sequence). The CDR3 DNA reads TGTGCCTGGGGGTCGGGACAGGGAACAGATACGCAGTATTTT. Protein: CAWGSGQGTDTQYF.

The chain has TRBV5-1 and TRBJ2-1, with D tentatively TRBD2 (5 bases). CDR3 size: 13 residues. The V gene's germline CDR1 is SGHRS and CDR2 YFSETQ. Trimming took off 4 bases at V and 3 bases at J, with 8 bases between the two ends. CDR3 in DNA: TGCGCCAGCAGCACCGACTACTACAATGAGCAGTTCTTC. Translating gives CASSTDYYNEQFF.

The V and J genes are TRBV11-2 and TRBJ1-1; TRBD1 aligns across 7 bases. The germline gives CDR1 SGHAT, CDR2 FQNNGV. The CDR3 consists of 16 residues. V dropped 2 bases and J dropped 6; count of bases not matched to a gene: 12. This chain's CDR3 is CASSLRPTGMMAEAFF. The DNA of the CDR3 is TGTGCCAGCAGCTTAAGACCGACAGGGATGATGGCTGAAGCTTTCTTT.

The table lists this clone with a count of one. The chain combines TRBV9 with TRBJ2-7; D is undetermined. The germline V gene encodes CDR1 SGDLS and CDR2 YYNGEE. V was shortened by 0 bases and J by 1 base, with 8 bases between the two germline ends. The CDR3 contains 14 residues. The CDR3 loop is CASSVATESYEQYF. The CDR3 coding sequence is TGTGCCAGCAGCGTAGCTACGGAGTCCTACGAGCAGTACTTC.

CDR3 in DNA: TGTGCCAGCAGCTTTCCTAGCGGTAAGAGGGACGAGCAGTACTTC. Protein: CASSFPSGKRDEQYF. V is TRBV7-2 and J is TRBJ2-7; 7 bases agree with TRBD2. The CDR3 is 15 residues long. J lost 5 bases, V lost 3 bases, and 10 bases had no gene match. Germline CDR1 and CDR2: SGHTA and FQGNSA.

The chain links TRBV4-2 to TRBJ2-1, with 13 nucleotides matching TRBD2. The germline V gene has CDR1 LGHNA and CDR2 YNFKEQ. V shed 3 bases, J shed 12 bases, and the junction held 17 bases outside the gene matches. This CDR3 is built from 18 residues. CDR3 sequence: CASSQAATGTSGKGGQFF. The DNA for the CDR3 is TGTGCCAGCAGCCAGGCAGCTACCGGGACTAGCGGGAAGGGGGGGCAGTTCTTC.

This clone appeared once. The DNA for the CDR3 is TGTGCCAGCTCCTGGACTAGCGGGACCACAGATACGCAGTATTTT. Protein product: CASSWTSGTTDTQYF. The rearrangement links TRBV18 to TRBJ2-3; the match to TRBD2 covers 12 bases. Germline CDR1 and CDR2: KGHSH and LQKENI. This CDR3 has 15 amino acids. V trimming: 6 bases; J trimming: 2 bases; junction bases outside the gene matches: 3.

The chain is built from TRBV30 and TRBJ1-1; D remains unclear. Germline assignment: CDR1 GTSNPN and CDR2 SVGIG (reference sequence). Trimming left V 3 bases short and J 7 bases short, with 6 bases between. This CDR3 is 10 amino acids long. The CDR3 loop is CAWSGLEAFF. CDR3 nucleotide sequence: TGTGCCTGGAGCGGTCTTGAAGCTTTCTTT.

The chain employs TRBV5-1 and TRBJ1-1; possible D gene TRBD1, 6 bases. In germline, CDR1 is SGHRS, CDR2 YFSETQ. The V end was cut by 4 bases, the J end by 1 base, with 11 bases between. The CDR3 covers 14 residues. The CDR3 bases are TGCGCCAGCAGCCCGGACAGCTCGAACACTGAAGCTTTCTTT. This translates into CASSPDSSNTEAFF.

The V and J genes are TRBV7-6 and TRBJ2-1, with TRBD2 matching over 9 bases. Germline V gene data show CDR1 as SGHVS and CDR2 as FNYEAQ. V gave up 5 bases and J gave up 3 bases; unmatched junction bases: 8. The CDR3 contains 16 residues. CDR3: CASSGRGGALYNEQFF. DNA of the CDR3: TGTGCCAGCAGCGGGCGCGGGGGGGCCCTCTACAATGAGCAGTTCTTC.

The rearrangement joins TRBV19 to TRBJ2-3; 8 nucleotides agree with TRBD1. The CDR3 sequence is 16 residues long. In germline, CDR1 is LNHDA, CDR2 SQIVND (reference sequence). V lost 5 bases and J lost 0; bases outside the gene matches: 7. CDR3 sequence: CASSPPTGVSTDTQYF. In DNA form, the CDR3 reads TGTGCCAGTAGTCCGCCGACAGGGGTTAGCACAGATACGCAGTATTTT.

The V and J genes are TRBV6-5 and TRBJ2-1, with a weak D call TRBD2 (5 bases). CDR3 length equals 15 residues. Germline CDR1 MNHEY, CDR2 SVGAGI. V lost 5 bases to trimming and J lost 0 bases, with 11 bases between them. CDR3 in DNA: TGTGCCAGCAGTCTTTTCGCGGGCTCCTACAATGAGCAGTTCTTC. Amino acids: CASSLFAGSYNEQFF.

In this sample, this clone turned up once. This sequence joins TRBV7-2 and TRBJ2-2; the D gene is possibly TRBD1 (5 bases). This CDR3 spans 14 amino acids. Germline V gives CDR1 SGHTA, CDR2 FQGNSA. Trimming took 7 bases from V and 2 from J, leaving 11 bases between them. The CDR3 loop is CASTTQANTGELFF. Written as DNA, the CDR3 is TGTGCCAGCACTACACAGGCTAACACCGGGGAGCTGTTTTTT. Looking up the rest from reference TRBV7-2 and TRBJ2-2 gives the full variable domain: GAGVSQSPSNKVTEKGKDVELRCDPISGHTALYWYRQSLGQGLEFLIYFQGNSAPDKSGLPSDRFSAERTGGSVSTLTIQRTQQEDSAVYLCASTTQANTGELFFGEGSRLTVL.

The rearrangement joins TRBV30 to TRBJ1-2; 7 bases are shared with TRBD1. This CDR3 region has 13 residues. Germline CDR1 is GTSNPN and CDR2 is SVGIG (reference sequence). Trimming removed 5 bases from V and 6 bases from J; junction bases left unmatched: 9. CDR3 amino acids: CAWGGQLGDGYTF. DNA of the CDR3: TGTGCCTGGGGGGGACAGCTCGGGGATGGCTACACCTTC.

The CDR3 DNA is TGTGCCAGCAGAACCGGGACAGGGGAAGCCTACGAGCAGTACTTC. Encoded protein: CASRTGTGEAYEQYF. V is TRBV7-8 and J is TRBJ2-7; 10 bases agree with TRBD1. J lost 2 bases, V lost 6 bases, and 7 bases had no gene match. The germline CDR1 and CDR2 sequences are SGHVS and FQNEAQ. The CDR3 runs 15 residues.

The chain recombines TRBV6-2 or TRBV6-3 with TRBJ1-5, with 11 bases lining up with TRBD1. This CDR3 is 17 amino acids long. V dropped 6 bases and J dropped 2; count of bases not matched to a gene: 9. Looked up from germline, CDR1 is MNHEY and CDR2 is SVGEGT. DNA for the CDR3: TGTGCCAGCAGCCATGGGACAGGGGGACTTGGCAATCAGCCCCAGCATTTT. It encodes CASSHGTGGLGNQPQHF.

Turning to this clone: At one boundary the junction diverges from the germline segment, which might be a read error. The rearrangement joins TRBV7-7 to TRBJ2-2; the match to TRBD1 covers 11 bases. The CDR3 is 15 residues long. The germline V gene has CDR1 SSHAT and CDR2 FNYEAQ (reference sequence). CDR3 amino acids: CASSLDRGLTGELFF. The CDR3 region has the DNA TGTGCTAGCAGCTTGGACAGGGGGCTCACCGGGGAGCTGTTTTTT.